Presented here are 13 T cell receptor beta chains from one specimen sequenced in a study of regulatory T cells in long-lasting Graves disease. Arm-PCR of CDR3 regions with iRepertoire HTBI primers generated TCR beta libraries. Each CDR3 protein is one row after TCRdb ran MiXCR on the multiplex PCR reads. Of fewer than 650,000 distinct CDR3 sequences listed, approximately 15% were seen once; the top ten hold approximately 20%. As to time point: newly diagnosed GD, antithyroid drugs for less than 3 months. The authors made the TCR library using RNA they extracted from PBMCs. The data also belong to a second study, concerning T cells in Graves' hyperthyroidism and ophthalmopathy.

Sequences were derived from peripheral blood mononuclear cells (PBMCs), sampled at new diagnosis, from a patient treated with antithyroid drugs. The receptors shown here come from a woman in her 30s with Graves disease.

This clonotype was counted many times. The J gene is TRBJ2-1, the V gene TRBV28; D gene unclear. The CDR3 totals 13 residues. CDR1 is MDHEN and CDR2 is SYDVKM in the germline V gene. V was cut by 8 bases and J by 4 bases, with 12 bases left in between. CDR3 region: CASGWAAYNEQFF. The DNA of the CDR3 is TGTGCCAGCGGTTGGGCCGCGTACAATGAGCAGTTCTTC. The full variable domain, completed using reference TRBV28 and TRBJ2-1, is DVKVTQSSRYLVKRTGEKVFLECVQDMDHENMFWYRQDPGLGLRLIYFSYDVKMKEKGDIPEGYSVSREKKERFSLILESASTNQTSMYLCASGWAAYNEQFFGPGTRLTVL.

The chain is built from TRBV24-1 and TRBJ2-2, with unresolved D. CDR3 length: 14 residues. Trimming removed 3 bases from V and 7 bases from J, with 11 bases in between. Germline-derived CDR1 and CDR2 are KGHDR and SFDVKD. The DNA of the CDR3 is TGTGCCACCAGTGATCCCGGACGTAACGGGGAGCTGTTTTTT. Its protein product is CATSDPGRNGELFF.

This clonotype has just a few counts. This sequence joins TRBV20-1 and TRBJ2-1; D possibly corresponds to TRBD2 (6 bases). V was shortened by 2 bases and J by 5 bases, with 16 bases between the two germline ends. The CDR3 runs 15 residues. Germline CDR1 reads DFQATT; CDR2 reads SNEGSKA (reference sequence). The CDR3 nucleotides read TGCAGTGCTAGATCCAGCGGGCGACACCACAATGAGCAGTTCTTC. Protein product: CSARSSGRHHNEQFF.

This clonotype was observed at least ten times. V usage is TRBV6-1 and J usage is TRBJ1-1; tentatively, D is TRBD1 (6 bases). The CDR3 sequence is 14 residues long. The germline V gene encodes CDR1 MNHNS and CDR2 SASEGT. The ends were cut back, 7 bases at V and 0 bases at J, with 12 bases in the middle. The CDR3, as DNA: TGTGCCAGCAACCGGGACAACATGAACACTGAAGCTTTCTTT. This sequence encodes CASNRDNMNTEAFF.

Many counts were recorded for this clonotype. The chain carries TRBV20-1 and TRBJ1-1; maybe TRBD1 (5 bases). This CDR3 is built from 12 residues. The germline gives CDR1 DFQATT, CDR2 SNEGSKA (reference sequence). The CDR3 sequence is CSCGAGPSGAFF. The CDR3 coding sequence is TGCAGCTGTGGGGCAGGCCCCAGCGGAGCTTTCTTT.

This clonotype was seen at least ten times. This sequence joins TRBV3-1 and TRBJ1-2; the D is unclear. This CDR3 is built from 13 residues. The V gene lost 0 bases and the J gene lost 4 bases, with 6 bases spanning the gap. Germline V gene sequence: CDR1 LGHDT, CDR2 YNNKEL (reference sequence). The CDR3 region is CASSQDETYGYTF. The CDR3 DNA is TGTGCCAGCAGCCAAGATGAGACCTATGGCTACACCTTC.

This clonotype was seen many times. V and J are TRBV12-3 or TRBV12-4 and TRBJ1-2; no definite D call. The CDR3 sequence is 11 residues long. V lost 5 bases and J lost 8, with 9 bases in between. CDR3 DNA: TGTGCCAGCAGTCCGCCCCGGGGCTACACCTTC. It specifies CASSPPRGYTF.

The CDR3 sequence: CSARDHRDTSGNTIYF. The CDR3 coding sequence is TGCAGTGCTAGAGATCACCGGGACACCTCTGGAAACACCATATATTTT. The V and J genes are TRBV20-1 and TRBJ1-3; a possible D gene is TRBD1 (6 bases). Germline CDR1 reads DFQATT; CDR2 reads SNEGSKA (reference sequence). V was pared by 0 bases and J by 0 bases, with 12 bases between. CDR3 length: 16 amino acids.

Points on this clonotype: One end of the junction fails to match germline, which may point to a read error. This rearrangement joins TRBV11-2 to TRBJ2-5, with 10 bases lining up with TRBD2. The CDR3 contains 16 residues. The germline gives CDR1 SGHAT, CDR2 FQNNGV. The CDR3 loop is CASSLVLAGAQETQYF. CDR3 sequence (DNA): TGTGCCAGCAGCTTAGTGCTAGCGGGAGCCCAAGAAACCCAGTACTTC.

The chain is built from TRBV9 and TRBJ2-7; 9 nucleotides match TRBD1. The CDR3 runs 15 residues. V lost 4 bases, J lost 5 bases, and 10 bases stayed unmatched. The germline V gene has CDR1 SGDLS and CDR2 YYNGEE. The CDR3 reads CASSSRTGENHEQYF. CDR3 nucleotide sequence: TGTGCCAGCAGCTCCAGGACAGGGGAGAACCACGAGCAGTACTTC.

This clonotype was observed a handful of times. CDR3 in amino acids: CSARKGHHNSPLHF. In DNA, the CDR3 is TGCAGTGCTAGAAAGGGACACCACAATTCACCCCTCCACTTT. V is TRBV20-1 and J is TRBJ1-6, with D maybe TRBD1 (6 bases). From germline, CDR1 is DFQATT and CDR2 SNEGSKA (reference sequence). The germline V and J ends were trimmed by 2 bases and 7 bases, with 12 bases remaining between them. The CDR3 length is 14 residues.

This clonotype was seen many times. The CDR3 here is CASSIGDTGELFF. CDR3 DNA: TGCGCCAGCAGCATAGGAGACACCGGGGAGCTGTTTTTT. The rearrangement uses TRBV5-1 and TRBJ2-2; D is ambiguous. Deletions cut 4 bases from V and 3 bases from J, with 7 bases between. Germline V gene data show CDR1 as SGHRS and CDR2 as YFSETQ. The CDR3 covers 13 residues.

This clonotype showed up many times. The chain has TRBV7-8 and TRBJ1-2; tentatively, D is TRBD1 (5 bases). This CDR3 has 15 residues. Trimming removed 7 bases from V and 2 bases from J, with 17 bases in between. Germline loops: CDR1 SGHVS, CDR2 FQNEAQ. The CDR3 here is CASTHRRRENYGYTF. CDR3 sequence (DNA): TGTGCCAGCACCCACCGGCGCAGGGAGAACTATGGCTACACCTTC.